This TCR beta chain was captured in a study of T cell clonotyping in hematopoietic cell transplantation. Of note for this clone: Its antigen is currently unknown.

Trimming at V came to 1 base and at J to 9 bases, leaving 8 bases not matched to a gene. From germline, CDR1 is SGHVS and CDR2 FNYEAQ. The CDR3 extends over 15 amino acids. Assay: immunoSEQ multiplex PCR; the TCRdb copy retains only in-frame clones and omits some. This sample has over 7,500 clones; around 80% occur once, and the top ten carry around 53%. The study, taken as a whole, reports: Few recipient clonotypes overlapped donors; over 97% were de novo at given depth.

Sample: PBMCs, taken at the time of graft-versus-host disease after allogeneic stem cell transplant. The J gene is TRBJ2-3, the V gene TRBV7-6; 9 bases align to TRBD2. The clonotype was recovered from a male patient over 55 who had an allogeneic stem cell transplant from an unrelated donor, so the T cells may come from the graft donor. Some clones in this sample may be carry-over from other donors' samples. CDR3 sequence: CASSLVAGGLMTQYF. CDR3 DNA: TGTGCCAGCAGCTTAGTGGCGGGGGGGCTTATGACGCAGTATTTT. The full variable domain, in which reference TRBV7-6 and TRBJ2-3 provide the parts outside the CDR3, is GAGVSQSPRYKVTKRGQDVALRCDPISGHVSLYWYRQALGQGPEFLTYFNYEAQQDKSGLPNDRFSAERPEGSISTLTIQRTEQRDSAMYRCASSLVAGGLMTQYFGPGTRLTVL.